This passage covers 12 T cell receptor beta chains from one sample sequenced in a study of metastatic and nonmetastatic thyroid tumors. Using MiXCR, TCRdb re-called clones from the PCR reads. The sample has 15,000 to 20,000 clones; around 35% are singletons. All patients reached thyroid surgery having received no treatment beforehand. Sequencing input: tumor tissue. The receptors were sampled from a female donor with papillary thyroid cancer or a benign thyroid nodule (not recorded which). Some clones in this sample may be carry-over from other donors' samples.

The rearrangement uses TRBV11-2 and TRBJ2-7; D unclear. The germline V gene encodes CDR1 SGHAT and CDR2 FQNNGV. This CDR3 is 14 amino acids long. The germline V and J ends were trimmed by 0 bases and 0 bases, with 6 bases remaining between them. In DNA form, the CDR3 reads TGTGCCAGCAGCTTAGAGGTCTACTCCTACGAGCAGTACTTC. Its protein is CASSLEVYSYEQYF.

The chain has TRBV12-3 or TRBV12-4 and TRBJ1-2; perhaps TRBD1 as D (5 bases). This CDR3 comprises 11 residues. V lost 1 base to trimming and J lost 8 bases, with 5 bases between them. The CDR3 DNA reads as TGTGCCAGCAGTTTAGGGACAGGCTACACCTTC. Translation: CASSLGTGYTF.

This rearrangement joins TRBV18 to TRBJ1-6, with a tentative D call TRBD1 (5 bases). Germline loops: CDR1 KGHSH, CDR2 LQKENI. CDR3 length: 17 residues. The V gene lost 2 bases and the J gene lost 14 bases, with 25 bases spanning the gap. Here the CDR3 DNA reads TGTGCCAGCTCACCAATCGTCAGGGTGGAGGCTTTCAGAACCCTCCACTTT. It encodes CASSPIVRVEAFRTLHF.

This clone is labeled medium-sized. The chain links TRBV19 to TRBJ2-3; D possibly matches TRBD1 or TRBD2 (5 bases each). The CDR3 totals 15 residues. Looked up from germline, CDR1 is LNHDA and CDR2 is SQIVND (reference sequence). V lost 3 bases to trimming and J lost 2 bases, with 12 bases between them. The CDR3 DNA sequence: TGTGCCAGTAGTATCCCGGGGCAGATCACAGATACGCAGTATTTT. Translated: CASSIPGQITDTQYF.

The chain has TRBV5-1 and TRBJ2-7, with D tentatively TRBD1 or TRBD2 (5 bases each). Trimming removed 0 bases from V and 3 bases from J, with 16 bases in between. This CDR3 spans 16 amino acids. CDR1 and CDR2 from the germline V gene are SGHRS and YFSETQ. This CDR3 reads CASSLAWATGGYEQYF. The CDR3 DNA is TGCGCCAGCAGCTTGGCCTGGGCAACTGGGGGCTACGAGCAGTACTTC.

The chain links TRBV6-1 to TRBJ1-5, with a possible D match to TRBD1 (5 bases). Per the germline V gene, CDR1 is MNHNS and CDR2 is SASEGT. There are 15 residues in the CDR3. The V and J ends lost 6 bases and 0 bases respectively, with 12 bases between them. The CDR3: CASRFGHLSNQPQHF. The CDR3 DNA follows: TGTGCCAGCAGATTCGGACACCTTAGCAATCAGCCCCAGCATTTT.

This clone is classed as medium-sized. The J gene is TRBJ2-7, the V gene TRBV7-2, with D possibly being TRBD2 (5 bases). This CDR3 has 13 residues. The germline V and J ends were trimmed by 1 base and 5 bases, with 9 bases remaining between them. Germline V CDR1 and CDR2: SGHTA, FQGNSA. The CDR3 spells CASSLGGHNEQYF. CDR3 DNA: TGTGCCAGCAGCTTAGGAGGGCACAACGAGCAGTACTTC.

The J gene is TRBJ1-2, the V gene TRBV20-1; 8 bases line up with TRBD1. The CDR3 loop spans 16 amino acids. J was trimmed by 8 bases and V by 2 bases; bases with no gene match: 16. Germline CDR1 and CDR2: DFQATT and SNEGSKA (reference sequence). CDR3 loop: CSARYRYWTGMDGYTF. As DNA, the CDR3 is TGCAGTGCTAGATATCGATATTGGACAGGGATGGACGGCTACACCTTC.

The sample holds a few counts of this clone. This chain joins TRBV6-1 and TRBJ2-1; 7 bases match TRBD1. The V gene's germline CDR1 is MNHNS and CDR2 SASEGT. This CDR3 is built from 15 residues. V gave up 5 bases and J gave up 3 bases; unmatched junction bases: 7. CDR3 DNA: TGTGCCAGCAGTTCGGAAGGGGGCGGCTACAATGAGCAGTTCTTC. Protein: CASSSEGGGYNEQFF.

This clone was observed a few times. The CDR3: CASSVLLAGERYEQFF. CDR3 DNA: TGTGCCAGCAGTGTGCTCCTAGCGGGGGAGCGTTATGAGCAGTTCTTC. The rearrangement joins TRBV6-1 to TRBJ2-1, with 10 bases fitting TRBD2. The CDR3 extends over 16 amino acids. Trimming cost V 4 bases and J 8 bases; bases outside gene matches: 11. Germline V gene data show CDR1 as MNHNS and CDR2 as SASEGT.

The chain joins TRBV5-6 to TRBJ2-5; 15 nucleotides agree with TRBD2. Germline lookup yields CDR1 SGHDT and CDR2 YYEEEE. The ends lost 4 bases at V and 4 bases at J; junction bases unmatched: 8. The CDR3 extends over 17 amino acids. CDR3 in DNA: TGTGCCAGCAGCGACTGGACTAGCGGGGGGGCACGAGAGACCCAGTACTTC. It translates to CASSDWTSGGARETQYF.

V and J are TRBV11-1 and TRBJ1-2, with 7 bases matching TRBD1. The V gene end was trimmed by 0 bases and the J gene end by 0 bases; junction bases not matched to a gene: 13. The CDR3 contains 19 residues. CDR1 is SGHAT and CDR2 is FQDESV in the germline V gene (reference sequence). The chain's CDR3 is CASSLAGTVTSSANYGYTF. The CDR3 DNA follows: TGTGCCAGCAGCTTAGCGGGGACAGTGACCTCCTCGGCTAACTATGGCTACACCTTC.